Below, 12 T cell receptor beta chains from the same sample are listed, as sequenced in a study of blood T cell repertoires in COVID-19 (dated by TCRdb to the early 2020s). Preparation of the library involved the immunoSEQ multiplex PCR assay. This is the immuneACCESS table as TCRdb keeps it, with only in-frame sequences that have V and J called. A part of the clones is gone; compared with another copy, unresolved V genes explain less than half, and the rest is unexplained. The sample contains approximately 15,000 clones, around 81% of them found a single time. The ten largest clones capture approximately 9% of the sample. The specimen sequenced was peripheral blood. The origin of the receptors is a human donor in a cohort sampled during active COVID-19.

The chain employs TRBV6-6 and TRBJ2-3; tentatively, D is TRBD2 (6 bases). CDR1 is MNHNY and CDR2 is SVGAGI in the germline V gene (reference sequence). This CDR3 has 17 amino acids. Trimming stripped 5 bases from V and 6 bases from J, with 24 bases between. CDR3 region: CASSRSLGTPPEDTQYF. DNA for the CDR3: TGTGCCAGCAGTAGATCCCTGGGGACTCCCCCCGAGGATACGCAGTATTTT.

The chain couples TRBV4-1 to TRBJ2-1; 10 nucleotides match TRBD1. The J segment lost 8 bases and the V segment lost 0 bases, leaving 4 bases of the junction unmatched. The V gene's germline CDR1 is MGHRA and CDR2 YSYEKL. The CDR3 has 15 amino acids. CDR3 in DNA: TGCGCCAGCAGCCAAGAAGACAGGGGGCTCGATGAGCAGTTCTTC. As protein: CASSQEDRGLDEQFF.

The chain employs TRBV5-5 and TRBJ1-6; D may be TRBD1 (6 bases). The V and J ends lost 1 base and 6 bases respectively, with 17 bases between them. From germline, CDR1 is SGHKS and CDR2 YYEKEE (reference sequence). The CDR3 length is 17 residues. The CDR3 protein is CASSLQVGAGVNSPLHF. For the CDR3, the DNA is TGTGCCAGCAGCTTGCAGGTCGGGGCAGGGGTTAATTCACCCCTCCACTTT.

This chain joins TRBV5-5 and TRBJ1-3; TRBD1 agrees at 7 bases. CDR3 length: 17 residues. The junction had 11 bases not matched to a gene; V was cut back by 3 bases and J by 2 bases. The germline CDR1 and CDR2 sequences are SGHKS and YYEKEE (reference sequence). CDR3 DNA sequence: TGTGCCAGCAGCTCGGCGGGAAGGGGGCGGACTGGAAACACCATATATTTT. This translates into CASSSAGRGRTGNTIYF.

This chain links TRBV12-2 with TRBJ2-1; no check of the table's D call, TRBD1, against the DNA was made. TRBV12-2 is flagged as a pseudogene. The CDR3 spans 16 residues. CDR3 coding DNA: TGTGCAAGTCGCCACCGGGGGACAGGGGCATCGGATGAGCAGTTCTTC. Encoded protein: CASRHRGTGASDEQFF.

The chain links TRBV6-5 to TRBJ2-7; 11 nucleotides line up with TRBD1. The germline gives CDR1 MNHEY, CDR2 SVGAGI. CDR3 length: 16 residues. With V trimmed by 2 bases and J by 3 bases, 6 bases remained unmatched. CDR3 amino acids: CASSYVPGQGVYEQYF. The CDR3 bases are TGTGCCAGCAGTTACGTTCCGGGACAGGGGGTCTACGAGCAGTACTTC.

This clone was observed a single time. The rearrangement links TRBV2 to TRBJ2-3, with D tentatively TRBD2 (6 bases). Germline CDR1 reads SNHLY; CDR2 reads FYNNEI. This CDR3 is built from 16 residues. Trimming took off 8 bases at V and 2 bases at J, with 20 bases between the two ends. The CDR3 loop reads CASAGGLAVNTDTQYF. The CDR3 bases are TGTGCCAGCGCTGGGGGGTTAGCGGTTAACACAGATACGCAGTATTTT.

V is TRBV11-2 and J is TRBJ2-7, with 7 bases identical to TRBD1. Germline values: CDR1 SGHAT, CDR2 FQNNGV. Trimming at V came to 5 bases and at J to 6 bases, leaving 4 bases not matched to a gene. The CDR3 spans 12 residues. CDR3 sequence reads: CASSQDRSEQYF. CDR3 in DNA: TGTGCCAGCAGCCAGGACAGGAGCGAGCAGTACTTC.

CDR3 nucleotide sequence: TGTGCCAGCAGCTTGGGCCCGGAGGGGAGCGGGGGGTATACGCAGTATTTT. Its protein product is CASSLGPEGSGGYTQYF. The V call is TRBV7-2, the J call TRBJ2-3; 9 positions match TRBD2. The germline V gene has CDR1 SGHTA and CDR2 FQGNSA. Trimming removed 3 bases from V and 7 bases from J; junction bases left unmatched: 14. This CDR3 is built from 17 residues. Full variable domain (outside the CDR3, taken from reference TRBV7-2 and TRBJ2-3): GAGVSQSPSNKVTEKGKDVELRCDPISGHTALYWYRQSLGQGLEFLIYFQGNSAPDKSGLPSDRFSAERTGGSVSTLTIQRTQQEDSAVYLCASSLGPEGSGGYTQYFGPGTRLTVL.

This chain links TRBV5-1 with TRBJ2-5; TRBD2 aligns across 13 bases. Germline loops: CDR1 SGHRS, CDR2 YFSETQ. This CDR3 is built from 15 residues. With 3 bases clipped from V and 3 bases from J, the junction kept 2 bases outside the gene matches. CDR3 region: CASSSGTSGKETQYF. CDR3 nucleotides: TGCGCCAGCAGCTCCGGGACTAGCGGGAAAGAGACCCAGTACTTC.

CDR3 sequence reads: CASSYIPGQLYEQYF. The CDR3 DNA reads as TGTGCCAGCAGTTACATACCGGGACAGCTCTACGAGCAGTACTTC. The rearrangement joins TRBV6-2 or TRBV6-3 to TRBJ2-7; 7 nucleotides match TRBD1. V lost 2 bases and J lost 3; bases outside the gene matches: 7. Germline values: CDR1 MNHEY, CDR2 SVGEGT. The CDR3 has 15 residues.

This clone is a singleton in its sample. This chain connects TRBV15 to TRBJ2-2, with 11 nucleotides matching TRBD2. This CDR3 spans 16 amino acids. Germline values: CDR1 LNHNV, CDR2 YYDKDF (reference sequence). With V trimmed by 1 base and J by 3 bases, 1 base remained unmatched. Written as DNA, the CDR3 is TGTGCCACCAGCAGAGTAGCGGGAGGGCACACCGGGGAGCTGTTTTTT. Its protein is CATSRVAGGHTGELFF.